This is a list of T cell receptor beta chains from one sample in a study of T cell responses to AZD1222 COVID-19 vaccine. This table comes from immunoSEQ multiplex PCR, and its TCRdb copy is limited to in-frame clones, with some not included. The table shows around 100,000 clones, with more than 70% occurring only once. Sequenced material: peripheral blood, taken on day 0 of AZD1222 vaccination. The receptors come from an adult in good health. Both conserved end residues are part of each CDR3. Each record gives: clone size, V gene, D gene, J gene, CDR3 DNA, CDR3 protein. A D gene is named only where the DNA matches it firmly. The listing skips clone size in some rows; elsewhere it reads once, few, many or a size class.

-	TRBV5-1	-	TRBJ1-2	TGCGCCAGCAGCTTGGAAAAAGTAGATCATGGCTACACCTTC	CASSLEKVDHGYTF
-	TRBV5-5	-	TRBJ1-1	TGTGCCAGCAGCTTGGGGACGGACACTGAAGCTTTCTTT	CASSLGTDTEAFF
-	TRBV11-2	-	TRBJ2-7	TGTGCCAGCAGCTTAGGAGCGTACTCCTACGAGCAGTACTTC	CASSLGAYSYEQYF
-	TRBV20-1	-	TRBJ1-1	TGCAGTGCTAGTTCCGACCCGAACACTGAAGCTTTCTTT	CSASSDPNTEAFF
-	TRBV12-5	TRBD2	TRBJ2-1	TGTGCTAGTGGTTCCCTTAGCGGGATGATCAATGAGCAGTTCTTC	CASGSLSGMINEQFF
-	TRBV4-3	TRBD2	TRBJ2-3	TGCGCCAGCAGCCAAGACCTTGGACTAGCGGGGACAGATACGCAGTATTTT	CASSQDLGLAGTDTQYF
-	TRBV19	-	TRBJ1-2	TGTGCCAGTACCGATAGGGACACCCTAGGGGACTATGGCTACACCTTC	CASTDRDTLGDYGYTF
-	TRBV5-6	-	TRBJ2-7	TGTGCCAGCAGCCCGGGACCCGCCTACGAGCAGTACTTC	CASSPGPAYEQYF
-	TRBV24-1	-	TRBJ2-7	TGTGCCACCAGTGACCCTGTCGGCCACGAGCAGTACTTC	CATSDPVGHEQYF
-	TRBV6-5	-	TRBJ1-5	TGTGCCAGCAGTTACCTGGCCATCAATCAGCCCCAGCATTTT	CASSYLAINQPQHF
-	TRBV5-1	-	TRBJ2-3	TGCGCCAGCAGCGTTCGGCCGGGGACGACAGATACGCAGTATTTT	CASSVRPGTTDTQYF
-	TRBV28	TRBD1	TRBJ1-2	TGTGCCAGCAGTTCAGGGGGGAGTGCGGCCTATGGCTACACCTTC	CASSSGGSAAYGYTF
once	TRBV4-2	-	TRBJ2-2	TGTGCCAGCAGCCAAACCGGACAGATCGACACCGGGGAGCTGTTTTTT	CASSQTGQIDTGELFF
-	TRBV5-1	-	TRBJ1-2	TGCGCCAGCAGCGATAACTATGGCTACACCTTC	CASSDNYGYTF
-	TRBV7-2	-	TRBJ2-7	TGTGCCAGCAGCTTAGCGGCAGGAGCTTCCCGGCTTCACTACGAGCAGTACTTC	CASSLAAGASRLHYEQYF
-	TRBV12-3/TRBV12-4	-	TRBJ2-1	TGTGCCAGCAGATACACGACCGGTGAGCAGTTCTTC	CASRYTTGEQFF
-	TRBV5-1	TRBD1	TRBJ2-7	TGCGCCAGCAGCTTAGGGACAGGGGGCTTCTACGAGCAGTACTTC	CASSLGTGGFYEQYF
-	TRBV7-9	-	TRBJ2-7	TGTGCCAGCAGCTCCCGACACTCCATCTCCTACGAGCAGTACTTC	CASSSRHSISYEQYF
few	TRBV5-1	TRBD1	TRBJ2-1	TGCGCCAGCAAAGGGACAGGGGGCAATGAGCAGTTCTTC	CASKGTGGNEQFF
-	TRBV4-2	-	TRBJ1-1	TGTGCCAGCAGCCAGATGGGAGCGAATGAAGCTTTCTTT	CASSQMGANEAFF
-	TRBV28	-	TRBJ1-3	TGTGCCAGCACCCGCCTACCCGGACCCTCTGGAAACACCATATATTTT	CASTRLPGPSGNTIYF
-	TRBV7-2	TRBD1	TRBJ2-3	TGTGCCAGCAGCCTAAGTTCAGGGGGTAGCACAGATACGCAGTATTTT	CASSLSSGGSTDTQYF
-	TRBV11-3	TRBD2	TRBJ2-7	TGTGCCAGCAGCTGTGAGCCGGGACTAGCGGGGTACGAGCAGTACTTC	CASSCEPGLAGYEQYF
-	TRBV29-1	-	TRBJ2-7	TGCAGCGCTTTGACGGATTACGAGCAGTACTTC	CSALTDYEQYF
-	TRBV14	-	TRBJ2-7	TGTGCCAGCAGCCAAGTCGGGGGCGCGGCGGCTCCGAGGTACTTC	CASSQVGGAAAPRYF
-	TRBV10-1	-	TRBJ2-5	TGCGCCAGCATACGGGGCGTCCAGGAGACCCAGTACTTC	CASIRGVQETQYF
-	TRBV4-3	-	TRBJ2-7	TGCGCCAGCAGCCCTCTCCGGGACACCACCTACGAGCAGTACTTC	CASSPLRDTTYEQYF
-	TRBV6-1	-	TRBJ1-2	TGTGCCAGCAGTGAAGCCAGGGGTCGGGGCTACACCTTC	CASSEARGRGYTF
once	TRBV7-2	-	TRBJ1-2	TGTGCCAGCAGCTTCTGGGGGGGAAACTATGGCTACACCTTC	CASSFWGGNYGYTF
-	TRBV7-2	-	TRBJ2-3	TGTGCCAGCAGCTCCTTCGGCGGGAAAGACACAGATACGCAGTATTTT	CASSSFGGKDTDTQYF
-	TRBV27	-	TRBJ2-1	TGTGCCAGCAGTTTCCCGACTAGTCGTGAGCAGTTCTTC	CASSFPTSREQFF
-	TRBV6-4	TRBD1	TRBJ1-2	TGTGCCAGCAGGGGACAGGGGTTAGCTGACTACACCTTC	CASRGQGLADYTF
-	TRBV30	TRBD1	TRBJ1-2	TGTGCCTGGCCGATTCCGACAGGGATACGGAAGGGCTACACCTTC	CAWPIPTGIRKGYTF
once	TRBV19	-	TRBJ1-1	TGTGCCGAGGGGGTGGTGAACACTGAAGCTTTCTTT	CAEGVVNTEAFF
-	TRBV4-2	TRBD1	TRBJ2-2	TGTGCCAGCAGCCAACCCCAGACAGGGCGCACCGGGGAGCTGTTTTTT	CASSQPQTGRTGELFF
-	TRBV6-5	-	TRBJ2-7	TGTGCCAGCAGTTACTCGACCGGGGGGCAGACCCTCGAGCAGTACTTC	CASSYSTGGQTLEQYF
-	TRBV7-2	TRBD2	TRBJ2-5	TGTGCCAGCAGCCCAGAGGCCCCTAGCGGGAGTCGGGTGACCCAGTACTTC	CASSPEAPSGSRVTQYF
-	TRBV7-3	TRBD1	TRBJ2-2	TGTGCCAGCAAACAGGGGGCAACCGGGGAGCTGTTTTTT	CASKQGATGELFF
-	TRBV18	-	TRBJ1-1	TGTGCCAGCTCACCCCCGGGGGGAATGGCTGAAGCTTTCTTT	CASSPPGGMAEAFF
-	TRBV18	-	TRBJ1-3	TGTGCCAGCTCACCATTGCAGGAGAAATCTGGAAACACCATATATTTT	CASSPLQEKSGNTIYF
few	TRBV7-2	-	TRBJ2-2	TGTGCCAGCAGCTCGCTGACAGGACGGAACACCGGGGAGCTGTTTTTT	CASSSLTGRNTGELFF